This paragraph covers one TCR beta chain sequence. There are a few counts of this clone. The specificity of this receptor is unknown. Base qualities are not recorded, but no much larger clone differs from it by a single base. The data stem from a study of cytomegalovirus exposure and HLA in healthy donors (dated by TCRdb to 2017 to 2019). Regarding the research as a whole: According to a later analysis, one platform produced both the 100 to 150 validation repertoires and the approximately 600 repertoires of the first cohort. The aim of the study was to test whether cataloging public T cell receptors could identify signatures of past pathogen exposure. Besides the first cohort of 500 to 700 subjects, a separate validation cohort made up of 95 to 150 different subjects was used. High-throughput TCR immunosequencing, statistical association of individual TCRs with disease status, and machine learning were combined to predict cytomegalovirus infection status. What the study reported, not specific to this receptor: The authors suggested that the approach could potentially be extended to other disease states and immunological phenotypes. The classifier was reported to diagnose cytomegalovirus status with high specificity and sensitivity in both the original and validation cohorts. Most TCR sequences were observed very rarely across donors, whereas some public TCRs were present in many individuals. The study gave a list of 150 to 200 TCR beta chains associated with cytomegalovirus. A few of the identified cytomegalovirus-associated TCR beta chains were confirmed in vitro to be specific for cytomegalovirus antigens. A later analysis had no HLA typing for the validation cohort, so co-occurrence there was scored across all 130 or so repertoires. Subsequent analysis determined that TCRs grouped into clusters in the first cohort also showed a tendency toward co-occurrence across the 130 or so validation repertoires, and approximately 94% of cluster scores exceeded 0.

The donors belonged to the validation cohort of around 130 subjects, which was separate from the roughly 680-subject first cohort. The CDR3 has 16 amino acids, counting the end cysteine and phenylalanine. Just CDR3 DNA is preserved here, 48 bases in frame from base 1. The germline V gene provides CDR1 SGHTA and CDR2 FQGNSA. The germline V end is reduced by 4 bases and the J end by 1 base; junction bases left unmatched: 6. Library preparation used the immunoSEQ multiplex PCR assay. The authors' analysis ran thus. To diagnose cytomegalovirus status from the catalog of TCR beta chain sequences, a statistical classification framework was built. TCRdb provides this immuneACCESS table in a form limited to in-frame rearrangements. Some clones are lacking; in checked studies, under half of them reflect an unresolved V gene, and why the rest are absent is not known. The DNA gave D and trimming, while V, J and clone size come from that table. The sample data list 150,000 to 200,000 clones, and roughly 83% of these were observed just once. The leading ten clones occupy over 1.3% of the sample.

Sequencing was performed on PBMCs. The V gene is TRBV7-2 and the J gene is TRBJ1-5, and TRBD1 aligns with 8 junction nucleotides. The clonotype was recovered from a woman aged 18-29 years in good health and CMV-seronegative. The nucleotides are TGTGCCAGCAGCTCCACAGGGGGATGGAGCAATCAGCCCCAGCATTTT. Its coded protein is CASSSTGGWSNQPQHF.